Below are 25 T cell receptor beta chains sequenced from a single sample in a study of T cell responses to AZD1222 COVID-19 vaccine. The method was immunoSEQ multiplex PCR; TCRdb's version includes in-frame clones alone and lacks a portion of them. The sample includes approximately 100,000 clones, nearly 90% of them seen just once. Sequenced material: peripheral blood, taken on day 0 of MenACWY control vaccination. The source of these receptors is an adult in good health.

The chain employs TRBV29-1 and TRBJ2-5, with no clear D. Germline V lookup: CDR1 SQVTM, CDR2 ANQGSEA. Between the trimmed V and J ends, which lost 7 bases and 5 bases, there was a span of 17 bases. The CDR3 is 13 residues long. For the CDR3, the DNA is TGCAGCGACCGACGGGTAGGGCGGGAGACCCAGTACTTC. It specifies CSDRRVGRETQYF.

The V call is TRBV6-1, the J call TRBJ1-2, with D possibly TRBD1 on 5 matching bases. Per the germline V gene, CDR1 is MNHNS and CDR2 is SASEGT. CDR3 length equals 14 residues. Trimming took off 3 bases at V and 2 bases at J, with 10 bases between the two ends. CDR3 protein: CASSEPTGNYGYTF. CDR3 nucleotide sequence: TGTGCCAGCAGTGAGCCAACAGGCAACTATGGCTACACCTTC.

The chain joins TRBV7-8 to TRBJ2-3; 9 bases agree with TRBD2. CDR1 and CDR2 (germline): SGHVS, FQNEAQ. This CDR3 is 15 amino acids long. J was trimmed by 2 bases and V by 4 bases; bases with no gene match: 4. The CDR3 sequence is CASSYLAGNTDTQYF. In DNA form, the CDR3 reads TGTGCCAGCAGCTATCTAGCGGGGAACACAGATACGCAGTATTTT.

This rearrangement joins TRBV28 to TRBJ2-3, with 11 bases lining up with TRBD2. CDR3 length: 13 amino acids. Germline values: CDR1 MDHEN, CDR2 SYDVKM. The V segment lost 8 bases and the J segment 4 bases; nucleotides outside the gene matches: 2. CDR3 sequence (DNA): TGTGCCAGCCATAGCGGGGGGGCAGATACGCAGTATTTT. Translated: CASHSGGADTQYF.

This sequence joins TRBV6-5 and TRBJ2-3, with D tentatively TRBD1 (5 bases). Germline assignment: CDR1 MNHEY and CDR2 SVGAGI. V lost 9 bases to trimming and J lost 2 bases, with 15 bases between them. The CDR3 covers 14 residues. The CDR3 loop is CASISGWDTDTQYF. Written as DNA, the CDR3 is TGTGCCAGTATCTCAGGGTGGGACACAGATACGCAGTATTTT.

The chain is built from TRBV3-1 (or the pseudogene TRBV3-2) and TRBJ1-3; D may be TRBD1 (6 bases). The germline CDR1 and CDR2 sequences are LGHDT and YNNKEL (reference sequence). With 10 bases removed from V and 2 bases from J, the gap between germline ends came to 24 bases. This CDR3 has 17 amino acids. In DNA form, the CDR3 reads TGTGCCACCCAAGGTTCGGGGGCTGGTTCCCCTGGAAACACCATATATTTT. Its translation is CATQGSGAGSPGNTIYF.

The chain combines TRBV28 with TRBJ1-4, with a possible D match to TRBD1 (6 bases). V gave up 7 bases and J gave up 3 bases, with 15 bases separating them. Germline V CDR1 and CDR2: MDHEN, SYDVKM. This CDR3 is 15 amino acids long. Here the CDR3 reads CASTPPDSANEKLFF. CDR3 DNA sequence: TGTGCCAGCACCCCCCCGGACAGCGCTAATGAAAAACTGTTTTTT.

Comment on this clone: Its ends do not fully match the called genes, so a read error is possible. The rearrangement joins TRBV6-6 to TRBJ2-7; 9 nucleotides agree with TRBD1. Looked up from germline, CDR1 is MNHNY and CDR2 is SVGAGI (reference sequence). This CDR3 spans 15 amino acids. The CDR3, as DNA: TGTGCCAGCCTACCCCCGGGACAGGGTTCCTCCGAGCAGTACTTC. Translation gives CASLPPGQGSSEQYF.

This sequence joins TRBV10-3 and TRBJ2-2, with D possibly TRBD1 on 5 matching bases. The CDR3 loop spans 14 amino acids. Trimming shortened V by 9 bases and J by 5 bases, and 16 bases separated the two germline ends. CDR1 is ENHRY and CDR2 is SYGVKD in the germline V gene. CDR3 residues: CAIKLGPGTGELFF. CDR3 DNA sequence: TGTGCCATAAAACTGGGCCCAGGGACCGGGGAGCTGTTTTTT.

This chain connects TRBV19 to TRBJ1-2, with a weak D call TRBD1 (6 bases). Trimming cost V 4 bases and J 4 bases, with 19 bases left between them. This CDR3 has 16 residues. In germline, CDR1 is LNHDA, CDR2 SQIVND (reference sequence). The CDR3: CASSTLVGAEGYGYTF. In DNA form, the CDR3 reads TGTGCCAGTAGTACCCTCGTGGGGGCAGAAGGCTATGGCTACACCTTC.

The chain carries TRBV9 and TRBJ2-5; D gene ambiguous. The length of the CDR3 is 14 residues. V gave up 4 bases and J gave up 1 base, with 11 bases separating them. The germline CDR1 and CDR2 sequences are SGDLS and YYNGEE. CDR3 in amino acids: CASSFRPSQETQYF. The CDR3 coding sequence is TGTGCCAGCAGCTTTAGACCAAGCCAAGAGACCCAGTACTTC.

About this clone: One junction end disagrees with the germline gene, perhaps due to a read error. The chain links TRBV5-4 to TRBJ1-6, with no clear D. Germline V gives CDR1 SGHNT, CDR2 YYREEE (reference sequence). CDR3 length equals 14 residues. Here the CDR3 reads CASRLEGIGSPLHF. CDR3 nucleotides: TGTGCCAGCAGATTGGAGGGTATCGGATCACCCCTCCACTTT.

This chain connects TRBV10-2 to TRBJ1-2; 10 bases agree with TRBD1. The CDR3 sequence is 16 residues long. V was pared by 6 bases and J by 4 bases, with 11 bases of the junction left unmatched. CDR1 and CDR2 from the germline V gene are WSHSY and SAAADI. The chain's CDR3 is CASRFSGGQGVYGYTF. The CDR3 DNA is TGCGCCAGCAGGTTCAGTGGAGGACAGGGGGTCTATGGCTACACCTTC.

The sample holds one count of this clone. V and J are TRBV23-1 and TRBJ2-7; 8 bases fit TRBD1. TRBV23-1 is an ORF; its function is uncertain. V lost 1 base, J lost 1 base, and 6 bases stayed unmatched. The CDR3 loop spans 16 amino acids. The CDR3 spells CASSQFDRDRSYEQYF. The CDR3 bases are TGCGCCAGCAGTCAATTCGACCGGGACAGGTCCTACGAGCAGTACTTC.

The V and J genes are TRBV4-3 and TRBJ2-1; 13 bases match TRBD2. CDR1 is LGHNA, CDR2 YSLEER, per germline. The CDR3 runs to 16 residues. Germline trimming cut 0 bases from V and 10 bases from J; bases unmatched to any gene: 6. The CDR3 bases are TGCGCCAGCAGCCAAGATAGCCGACTAGCGGGGGGAGAGCAGTTCTTC. Protein product: CASSQDSRLAGGEQFF.

This clone was seen only once. The chain joins TRBV19 to TRBJ2-7; possible D gene TRBD2, 6 bases. The CDR3 runs to 15 residues. From germline, CDR1 is LNHDA and CDR2 SQIVND (reference sequence). V was shortened by 5 bases and J by 0 bases, with 14 bases between the two germline ends. CDR3 bases: TGTGCCAGTAGTCCCGGGACTCTGGCCTCCTACGAGCAGTACTTC. Its translation: CASSPGTLASYEQYF.

The V and J genes are TRBV6-5 and TRBJ2-1, with 12 bases identical to TRBD1. Germline V CDR1 and CDR2: MNHEY, SVGAGI. The CDR3 has 11 amino acids. Trimming removed 11 bases from V and 10 bases from J; junction bases left unmatched: 3. CDR3 coding DNA: TGTGCCGGGACAGGGGGCAGGGAGCAGTTCTTC. It specifies CAGTGGREQFF.

This chain connects TRBV28 to TRBJ2-5; 9 nucleotides align to TRBD2. Losses at the gene ends were 5 bases for V and 5 bases for J; bases not matched to a gene: 3. Germline V gene data show CDR1 as MDHEN and CDR2 as SYDVKM. The CDR3 loop spans 13 amino acids. The chain's CDR3 is CASSLAGFETQYF. DNA of the CDR3: TGTGCCAGCAGTCTAGCGGGGTTTGAGACCCAGTACTTC.

This clone was picked up a small number of times. The chain carries TRBV30 and TRBJ1-1; D call uncertain. V shed 8 bases and J shed 6 bases, with 19 bases lying between them. Germline V gene data show CDR1 as GTSNPN and CDR2 as SVGIG (reference sequence). There are 13 residues in the CDR3. CDR3 sequence (DNA): TGTGCCACTCGAGGCTCCTGGATCGCTGAAGCTTTCTTT. The encoded protein is CATRGSWIAEAFF.

The chain links TRBV7-2 to TRBJ2-1; TRBD1 agrees at 8 bases. The ends lost 5 bases at V and 2 bases at J; junction bases unmatched: 5. Germline assignment: CDR1 SGHTA and CDR2 FQGNSA. The CDR3 has 15 amino acids. This CDR3 reads CASSRQGSTYNEQFF. CDR3 nucleotide sequence: TGTGCCAGCAGCAGACAGGGGAGCACCTACAATGAGCAGTTCTTC. The full variable domain, with the rest looked up from reference TRBV7-2 and TRBJ2-1, is GAGVSQSPSNKVTEKGKDVELRCDPISGHTALYWYRQSLGQGLEFLIYFQGNSAPDKSGLPSDRFSAERTGGSVSTLTIQRTQQEDSAVYLCASSRQGSTYNEQFFGPGTRLTVL.

This chain connects TRBV19 to TRBJ2-3; D unresolved. Trimming removed 1 base from V and 6 bases from J, with 11 bases in between. From germline, CDR1 is LNHDA and CDR2 SQIVND (reference sequence). CDR3 length equals 14 residues. This CDR3 is CASSIGFTGDTQYF. As DNA, the CDR3 is TGTGCCAGTAGTATAGGCTTTACTGGGGATACGCAGTATTTT. Looking up the rest from reference TRBV19 and TRBJ2-3 gives the full variable domain: DGGITQSPKYLFRKEGQNVTLSCEQNLNHDAMYWYRQDPGQGLRLIYYSQIVNDFQKGDIAEGYSVSREKKESFPLTVTSAQKNPTAFYLCASSIGFTGDTQYFGPGTRLTVL.

The DNA of the CDR3 is TGTGCCAGCCGGACAGGTCCCGGCAATCAGCCCCAGCATTTT. Translation gives CASRTGPGNQPQHF. The gene calls are TRBV2 and TRBJ1-5, with 7 bases lining up with TRBD1. Trimming removed 8 bases from V and 2 bases from J; junction bases left unmatched: 6. Looked up from germline, CDR1 is SNHLY and CDR2 is FYNNEI. CDR3 length: 14 residues.

The chain uses TRBV7-9 and TRBJ1-1; the D is unclear. The V end was cut by 5 bases, the J end by 2 bases, with 9 bases between. CDR1 is SEHNR, CDR2 FQNEAQ, per germline (reference sequence). This CDR3 region has 13 residues. The CDR3, as DNA: TGTGCCAGCAGCCCCGATTATAACACTGAAGCTTTCTTT. This gives the protein CASSPDYNTEAFF.

The rearrangement links TRBV7-2 to TRBJ1-1; D ambiguous. Germline CDR1 reads SGHTA; CDR2 reads FQGNSA. The CDR3 runs 11 residues. V was clipped by 5 bases and J by 7 bases, with 8 bases between them. CDR3 amino acids: CASSRAIEAFF. In DNA, the CDR3 is TGTGCCAGCAGCCGGGCTATTGAAGCTTTCTTT.

The chain couples TRBV7-9 to TRBJ1-1, with unresolved D. V lost 8 bases, J lost 1 base, and 14 bases lay in between. The germline V gene encodes CDR1 SEHNR and CDR2 FQNEAQ (reference sequence). The CDR3 has 14 residues. The CDR3 here is CASLKRSGNTEAFF. The CDR3 DNA reads as TGTGCCAGCCTTAAAAGGAGTGGGAACACTGAAGCTTTCTTT. The full variable domain, completed using reference TRBV7-9 and TRBJ1-1, is DTGVSQNPRHKITKRGQNVTFRCDPISEHNRLYWYRQTLGQGPEFLTYFQNEAQLEKSRLLSDRFSAERPKGSFSTLEIQRTEQGDSAMYLCASLKRSGNTEAFFGQGTRLTVV.